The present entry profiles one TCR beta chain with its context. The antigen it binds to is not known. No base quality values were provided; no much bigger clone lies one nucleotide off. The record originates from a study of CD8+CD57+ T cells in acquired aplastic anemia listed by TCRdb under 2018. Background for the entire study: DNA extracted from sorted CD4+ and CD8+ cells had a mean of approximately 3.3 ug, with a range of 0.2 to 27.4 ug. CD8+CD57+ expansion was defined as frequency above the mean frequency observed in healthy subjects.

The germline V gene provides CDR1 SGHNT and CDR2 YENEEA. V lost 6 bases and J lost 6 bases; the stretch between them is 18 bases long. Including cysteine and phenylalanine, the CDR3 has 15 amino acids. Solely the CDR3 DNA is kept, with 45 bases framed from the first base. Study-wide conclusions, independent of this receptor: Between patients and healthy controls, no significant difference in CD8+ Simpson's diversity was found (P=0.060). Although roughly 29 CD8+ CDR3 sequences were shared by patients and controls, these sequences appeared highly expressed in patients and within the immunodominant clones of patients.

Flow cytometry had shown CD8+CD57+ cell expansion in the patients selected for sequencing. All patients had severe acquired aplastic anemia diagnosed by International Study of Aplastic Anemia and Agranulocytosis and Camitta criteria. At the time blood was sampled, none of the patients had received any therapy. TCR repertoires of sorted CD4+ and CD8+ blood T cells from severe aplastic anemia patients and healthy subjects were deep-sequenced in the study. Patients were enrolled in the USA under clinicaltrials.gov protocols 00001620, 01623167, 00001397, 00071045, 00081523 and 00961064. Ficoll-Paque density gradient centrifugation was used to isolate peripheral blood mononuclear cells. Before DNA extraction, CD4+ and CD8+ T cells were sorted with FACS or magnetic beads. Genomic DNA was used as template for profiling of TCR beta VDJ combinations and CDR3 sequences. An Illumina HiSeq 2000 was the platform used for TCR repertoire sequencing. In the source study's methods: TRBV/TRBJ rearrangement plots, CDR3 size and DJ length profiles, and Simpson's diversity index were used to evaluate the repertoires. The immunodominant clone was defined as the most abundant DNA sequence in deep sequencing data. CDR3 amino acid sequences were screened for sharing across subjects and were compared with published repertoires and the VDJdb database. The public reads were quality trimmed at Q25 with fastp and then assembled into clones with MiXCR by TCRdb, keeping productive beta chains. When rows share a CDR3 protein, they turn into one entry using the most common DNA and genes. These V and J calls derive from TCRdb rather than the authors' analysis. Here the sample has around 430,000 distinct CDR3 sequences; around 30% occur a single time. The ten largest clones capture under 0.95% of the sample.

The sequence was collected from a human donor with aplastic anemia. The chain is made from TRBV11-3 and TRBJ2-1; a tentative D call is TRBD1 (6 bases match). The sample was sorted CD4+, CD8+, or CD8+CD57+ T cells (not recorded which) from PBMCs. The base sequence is TGTGCCAGCAGTAACGGACAGACCCCCCTCAATGAGCAGTTCTTC. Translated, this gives CASSNGQTPLNEQFF.